A selection of T cell receptor beta chains follows, all from one sample in a study of CD8+CD57+ T cells in acquired aplastic anemia. TCRdb re-derived calls from the reads in MiXCR, one entry per CDR3 protein. The repertoire holds over 150,000 distinct CDR3 sequences, less than 50% seen once, with 10% to 15% in the top ten. The specimen sequenced was sorted CD4+, CD8+, or CD8+CD57+ T cells (not recorded which) from PBMCs. The receptor source for this set is a human donor with aplastic anemia. CDR3s include the opening cysteine and the closing phenylalanine or tryptophan. The D gene is left open where the match is weak. Clone sizes are given selectively: once, few, many, or a class where the clone is expanded.

size: .
V: TRBV15
J: TRBJ1-2
D: .
DNA: TGTGCCGCCAGCAGAGCAGAGGGAGGGGCCATAGGCTACACCTTC
CDR3: CAASRAEGGAIGYTF

size: .
V: TRBV7-9
J: TRBJ2-3
D: .
DNA: TGTGCCAGCAGCTTCATCCATGGAGATACGCAGTATTTT
CDR3: CASSFIHGDTQYF

size: many
V: TRBV7-7
J: TRBJ2-2
D: .
DNA: TGTGCTAGCAGCCCTAGTCCGGGAAACACCGGGGAGCTGTTTTTT
CDR3: CASSPSPGNTGELFF

size: few
V: TRBV5-6
J: TRBJ2-4
D: .
DNA: TGTGCCAGCAGCTTGACCCTTGGGGGGCCAGCCAAAAACATTCAGTACTTC
CDR3: CASSLTLGGPAKNIQYF

size: .
V: TRBV2
J: TRBJ2-1
D: TRBD2
DNA: TGTGCCAGCGGCCTGCTAGCGGGGGACTACAATGAGCAGTTCTTC
CDR3: CASGLLAGDYNEQFF

size: .
V: TRBV24-1
J: TRBJ2-1
D: .
DNA: TGTGCCACCAGTGATGGGTACAATGAGCAGTTCTTC
CDR3: CATSDGYNEQFF

size: .
V: TRBV29-1
J: TRBJ2-2
D: .
DNA: TGCAGCGTTAAGGGGTTGGCGAACACCGGGGAGCTGTTTTTT
CDR3: CSVKGLANTGELFF

size: .
V: TRBV10-2
J: TRBJ1-6
D: .
DNA: TGCGCCAGCAGTGACCAGGCGAATTCACCCCTCCACTTT
CDR3: CASSDQANSPLHF

size: .
V: TRBV12-3/TRBV12-4
J: TRBJ1-5
D: .
DNA: TGTGCCAGCAGAAATCGACAGGTTGACGACTTTTATAGCAATCAGCCCCAGCATTTT
CDR3: CASRNRQVDDFYSNQPQHF

size: .
V: TRBV15
J: TRBJ2-2
D: .
DNA: TGTGCCACCTGCAGAGATGATCCCTACGAGCTGTTTTTT
CDR3: CATCRDDPYELFF

size: many
V: TRBV11-2
J: TRBJ2-3
D: TRBD1
DNA: TGTGCCAGCAGCTTAGATCGAGGGGGCGCAGATACGCAGTATTTT
CDR3: CASSLDRGGADTQYF

size: many
V: TRBV13
J: TRBJ1-3
D: .
DNA: TGTGCCAGCAGCTTATACGGCCCCTCTGGAAACACCATATATTTT
CDR3: CASSLYGPSGNTIYF

size: many
V: TRBV12-3/TRBV12-4
J: TRBJ1-2
D: .
DNA: TGTGCCAGCAGTTTAGCGGGCCGGTATGGCTACACCTTC
CDR3: CASSLAGRYGYTF

size: many
V: TRBV7-9
J: TRBJ1-5
D: .
DNA: TGTGCCAGCAGCTTAGGGACACCAGGCAATCAGCCCCAGCATTTT
CDR3: CASSLGTPGNQPQHF

size: .
V: TRBV15
J: TRBJ2-1
D: .
DNA: TGTGCCGCCGGCACAGAAAGGGGGACGACCTACAATGAGCAGTTCTTC
CDR3: CAAGTERGTTYNEQFF

size: .
V: TRBV25-1
J: TRBJ1-1
D: TRBD1
DNA: TGTGCCAGCAGGGCGACAGGGTCTAACACTGAAGCTTTCTTT
CDR3: CASRATGSNTEAFF

size: many
V: TRBV7-8
J: TRBJ2-2
D: .
DNA: TGTGCCAGCAGCCAACGTAATACAGGAACCGGGGAGCTGTTTTTT
CDR3: CASSQRNTGTGELFF

size: .
V: TRBV29-1
J: TRBJ1-1
D: TRBD1
DNA: TGCAGCGTCCCCGCCCGTGGGACAGGGGGAACTGAAGCTTTCTTT
CDR3: CSVPARGTGGTEAFF

size: .
V: TRBV20-1
J: TRBJ2-3
D: TRBD1
DNA: TGCAGTGCAATTGGACAGGGGGATACGCAGTATTTT
CDR3: CSAIGQGDTQYF

size: .
V: TRBV24-1
J: TRBJ2-3
D: .
DNA: TGTGCCATCCGGGGTAGACAGAGCACAGATACGCAGTATTTT
CDR3: CAIRGRQSTDTQYF

size: .
V: TRBV24-1
J: TRBJ2-1
D: .
DNA: TGTGCCACCAGTGATTTACGGGGAGGAATCGATGAGCAGTTCTTC
CDR3: CATSDLRGGIDEQFF

size: many
V: TRBV6-1
J: TRBJ2-1
D: TRBD2
DNA: TGTGCTGCCGGGGGGACCAATGAGCAGTTCTTC
CDR3: CAAGGTNEQFF

size: many
V: TRBV20-1
J: TRBJ2-5
D: TRBD2
DNA: TGCAGTGCTAGAAGGAGGAGCGGGGGGCCGCAAGAGACCCAGTACTTC
CDR3: CSARRRSGGPQETQYF

size: many
V: TRBV6-1
J: TRBJ2-1
D: .
DNA: TGTGCCAGCAGTGAAAGGCCCAAAGCGTTCTTC
CDR3: CASSERPKAFF

size: once
V: TRBV19
J: TRBJ2-5
D: TRBD2
DNA: TGTGCCAGTAGTATGTCTAGCGGGAGGGCCGAAAAGACCCAGTACTTC
CDR3: CASSMSSGRAEKTQYF

size: .
V: TRBV4-2
J: TRBJ2-4
D: TRBD1
DNA: TGTGCCAGCAGCCTCCGGGACAGGGGGCTAGCCAAAAACATTCAGTACTTC
CDR3: CASSLRDRGLAKNIQYF

size: .
V: TRBV7-3
J: TRBJ2-7
D: .
DNA: TGTGCCAGCAGCTTAACGACGGGGACCCACTACGAGCAGTACTTC
CDR3: CASSLTTGTHYEQYF

size: .
V: TRBV10-3
J: TRBJ1-1
D: .
DNA: TGTGCCATCGGTCCCGGGACCCACACTGAAGCTTTCTTT
CDR3: CAIGPGTHTEAFF

size: .
V: TRBV20-1
J: TRBJ2-7
D: .
DNA: TGCAGTGCTAGCCCCCCTAAGGGGCTGGGGGAGCAGTACTTC
CDR3: CSASPPKGLGEQYF

size: .
V: TRBV15
J: TRBJ2-7
D: TRBD1
DNA: TGTGCCACCAGCGTCCGGTCCGGGACAGGCGACGAGCAGTACTTC
CDR3: CATSVRSGTGDEQYF

size: .
V: TRBV10-3
J: TRBJ2-5
D: .
DNA: TGTGCCATCAGTCAAGAGTACCAAGAGACCCAGTACTTC
CDR3: CAISQEYQETQYF

size: many
V: TRBV6-5
J: TRBJ1-3
D: TRBD1
DNA: TGTGCCAGCAGTTTGACAGGGGCGGGAAACACCATATATTTT
CDR3: CASSLTGAGNTIYF

size: once
V: TRBV25-1
J: TRBJ1-1
D: .
DNA: TGTGCCAGCAGTGTCGGGGCGGCCGAAGCTTTCTTT
CDR3: CASSVGAAEAFF

size: few
V: TRBV5-4
J: TRBJ2-3
D: .
DNA: TGTGCCAGCAGCTTAAGGGTGAGGGCGGGAACAGATACGCAGTATTTT
CDR3: CASSLRVRAGTDTQYF

size: few
V: TRBV15
J: TRBJ2-1
D: .
DNA: TGTGCCACCAGCAGACCCGACAATTTTTACAATGAGCAGTTCTTC
CDR3: CATSRPDNFYNEQFF

size: many
V: TRBV6-1
J: TRBJ2-5
D: .
DNA: TGTGCCAGCAGTGAAGGCTGGGGGCACCAAGAGACCCAGTACTTC
CDR3: CASSEGWGHQETQYF

size: .
V: TRBV5-6
J: TRBJ1-2
D: .
DNA: .
CDR3: CASSLVGTGNTF

size: few
V: TRBV29-1
J: TRBJ2-1
D: .
DNA: TGCAGCGTTGCCAGTTCAGACAATGAGCAGTTCTTC
CDR3: CSVASSDNEQFF

size: .
V: TRBV29-1
J: TRBJ1-1
D: TRBD1
DNA: TGCAGCGGGGGACAGTCGAACACTGAAGCTTTCTTT
CDR3: CSGGQSNTEAFF

size: many
V: TRBV29-1
J: TRBJ2-7
D: TRBD2
DNA: TGCAGCGCCTTGAAGCGGGAGGGTAACGAGCAGTACTTC
CDR3: CSALKREGNEQYF

size: .
V: TRBV25-1
J: TRBJ2-3
D: .
DNA: TGTGCCAGCAGTCATCCGACAGAAGATACGCAGTATTTT
CDR3: CASSHPTEDTQYF

size: .
V: TRBV7-8
J: TRBJ1-1
D: TRBD1
DNA: TGTGCCAGCAGTTACTCCGGGACAGCCGCTTTCTTT
CDR3: CASSYSGTAAFF

size: many
V: TRBV4-1
J: TRBJ2-7
D: TRBD1
DNA: TGCGCCAGCAGCCGAGGACAGGGCGATATCTACGAGCAGTACTTC
CDR3: CASSRGQGDIYEQYF

size: .
V: TRBV11-2
J: TRBJ2-7
D: .
DNA: TGTGCCAGCAGCTTGAGCACCGTGGCTCCCGAGCAGTACTTC
CDR3: CASSLSTVAPEQYF

size: .
V: TRBV7-8
J: TRBJ2-6
D: .
DNA: TGTGCCATCGCCCTTTTAGCAAACGTCCTGACTTTC
CDR3: CAIALLANVLTF

size: .
V: TRBV4-1
J: TRBJ1-6
D: TRBD1
DNA: TGCGCCAGCAGCCAAGAGGACAGGGAGGGTTCACCCCTCCACTTT
CDR3: CASSQEDREGSPLHF

size: .
V: TRBV9
J: TRBJ1-1
D: TRBD1
DNA: TGTGCCAGCAGCGTAGAGGACAGGGCTCAGGATGAAGCTTTCTTT
CDR3: CASSVEDRAQDEAFF

size: .
V: TRBV18
J: TRBJ1-1
D: .
DNA: TGTGTCAGCTCACCACCTTTGTCCGTGGGCACTGAAGCTTTCTTT
CDR3: CVSSPPLSVGTEAFF